A selection of T cell receptor beta chains follows, all from one sample in a study of cytomegalovirus exposure and HLA in healthy donors. Assay: immunoSEQ multiplex PCR; the TCRdb copy retains only in-frame clones and omits some. The top ten hold 1.5% to 2.5% of the sample, which has around 300,000 clones, around four fifths seen once. Sequences were obtained from PBMCs. The source of these receptors is a woman aged 40 to 50 in good health and CMV-seropositive. Each CDR3 is given with its conserved first and last residue. The D gene is left open where the match is weak. The listing skips clone size in some rows; elsewhere it reads once, few, many or a size class.

D	V	J	size	CDR3	DNA
TRBD2	TRBV5-6	TRBJ2-1	NA	CASSGGTSGINEQFF	TGTGCCAGCAGCGGGGGGACTAGCGGGATCAATGAGCAGTTCTTC
NA	TRBV7-6	TRBJ1-1	NA	CASSLQGGDMNTEAFF	TGTGCCAGCAGCTTACAGGGAGGGGACATGAACACTGAAGCTTTCTTT
NA	TRBV28	TRBJ2-3	NA	CASSSLGAAKSTDTQYF	TGTGCCAGTTCCTCGCTTGGAGCAGCCAAAAGCACAGATACGCAGTATTTT
TRBD1	TRBV5-6	TRBJ2-7	NA	CASSQRYRGSYEQYF	TGTGCCAGCAGCCAGAGGTACAGGGGATCCTACGAGCAGTACTTC
NA	TRBV30	TRBJ1-1	NA	CAGQLNTEAFF	TGTGCCGGACAGCTGAACACTGAAGCTTTCTTT
NA	TRBV30	TRBJ1-1	NA	CACKTGSILEAFF	TGTGCCTGTAAGACAGGTTCCATCCTCGAAGCTTTCTTT
TRBD1	TRBV6-6	TRBJ1-2	NA	CASSFGTGLERGYTF	TGTGCCAGCAGTTTCGGGACAGGTCTTGAGCGTGGCTACACCTTC
TRBD2	TRBV2	TRBJ2-2	NA	CASSLGLADTGELFF	TGTGCCAGCAGTTTGGGACTAGCGGACACCGGGGAGCTGTTTTTT
NA	TRBV2	TRBJ1-4	NA	CASSDMGLDEKLFF	TGTGCCAGCAGTGATATGGGGCTTGATGAAAAACTGTTTTTT
TRBD2	TRBV18	TRBJ2-3	NA	CASSPFTSGSTDTQYF	TGTGCCAGCTCACCTTTTACTAGCGGGAGCACAGATACGCAGTATTTT
TRBD2	TRBV4-3	TRBJ2-7	NA	CASSQGGLAAYEQYF	TGCGCCAGCAGCCAGGGGGGACTAGCGGCGTACGAGCAGTACTTC
NA	TRBV7-2	TRBJ1-2	NA	CASSFTAGQGYGYTF	TGTGCCAGCAGCTTTACGGCGGGGCAGGGCTATGGCTACACCTTC
NA	TRBV4-2	TRBJ2-3	NA	CASSQPPADTQYF	TGTGCCAGCAGCCAACCCCCAGCAGATACGCAGTATTTT
TRBD2	TRBV7-3	TRBJ2-1	once	CASSLNVGLVDEQFF	TGTGCCAGCAGCTTAAACGTGGGACTAGTGGATGAGCAGTTCTTC
TRBD1	TRBV11-3	TRBJ2-3	NA	CASSLGGQGLADTQYF	TGTGCCAGCAGCTTAGGGGGACAGGGACTCGCAGATACGCAGTATTTT
NA	TRBV29-1	TRBJ2-1	NA	CSVGGGYNEQFF	TGCAGCGTTGGAGGGGGTTACAATGAGCAGTTCTTC
NA	TRBV27	TRBJ2-3	NA	CASSLGGLGTDTQYF	TGTGCCAGCAGTTTGGGGGGGCTCGGGACAGATACGCAGTATTTT
TRBD2	TRBV14	TRBJ2-1	NA	CASSTPIGGNEQFF	TGTGCCAGCAGTACCCCAATCGGGGGGAATGAGCAGTTCTTC
TRBD2	TRBV7-6	TRBJ2-1	NA	CASSLAVYSGRVNEQFF	TGTGCCAGCAGCTTAGCGGTGTATAGCGGGAGAGTAAATGAGCAGTTCTTC
NA	TRBV7-9	TRBJ2-7	NA	CASSLGLSNPYEQYF	TGTGCCAGCAGCTTAGGCCTAAGTAATCCCTACGAGCAGTACTTC
TRBD2	TRBV4-1	TRBJ2-3	few	CASSQGSSGTDTDTQYF	TGCGCCAGCAGCCAGGGGTCCAGCGGGACCGACACAGATACGCAGTATTTT
NA	TRBV4-3	TRBJ2-6	NA	CASSQAAGTSGANVLTF	TGCGCCAGCAGCCAAGCGGCAGGAACCTCTGGGGCCAACGTCCTGACTTTC
TRBD2	TRBV30	TRBJ2-2	once	CAWSVGLAGVGAGELFF	TGTGCCTGGAGTGTAGGACTAGCGGGAGTCGGCGCCGGGGAGCTGTTTTTT
TRBD2	TRBV7-9	TRBJ2-7	once	CASSLVVGGAGYEQYF	TGTGCCAGCAGCTTAGTGGTCGGGGGGGCCGGCTACGAGCAGTACTTC
TRBD1	TRBV27	TRBJ2-1	NA	CASSLSREQGPYEQFF	TGTGCCAGCAGTTTATCGAGAGAACAGGGGCCCTATGAGCAGTTCTTC
TRBD2	TRBV29-1	TRBJ2-3	once	CSLNGLAGNTDTQYF	TGCAGCCTCAACGGACTAGCGGGAAACACAGATACGCAGTATTTT
TRBD1	TRBV18	TRBJ2-2	NA	CASQGTGNTGELFF	TGTGCCAGCCAGGGGACAGGGAACACCGGGGAGCTGTTTTTT
TRBD1	TRBV27	TRBJ2-7	NA	CASSLKGGRVYEQYF	TGTGCCAGCAGTTTAAAAGGGGGCAGGGTTTACGAGCAGTACTTC
TRBD1	TRBV28	TRBJ1-4	NA	CASSLRTGRSEKLFF	TGTGCCAGCAGTCTTCGGACAGGCCGGAGTGAAAAACTGTTTTTT
TRBD1	TRBV14	TRBJ2-7	NA	CASSLGNRGIYEQYF	TGTGCCAGCAGCCTGGGTAACAGGGGGATCTACGAGCAGTACTTC
NA	TRBV5-8	TRBJ1-2	NA	CASSLVWGNYGYTF	TGTGCCAGCAGCTTGGTATGGGGCAACTATGGCTACACCTTC
NA	TRBV9	TRBJ1-5	NA	CASSVGDINQPQHF	TGTGCCAGCAGCGTAGGAGACATCAATCAGCCCCAGCATTTT
TRBD2	TRBV5-4	TRBJ2-7	NA	CASSSNPTGGTYEQYF	TGTGCCAGCAGCTCAAATCCGACGGGAGGGACCTACGAGCAGTACTTC
NA	TRBV27	TRBJ2-5	NA	CASSSTGYQETQYF	TGTGCCAGCAGCTCAACGGGGTACCAAGAGACCCAGTACTTC
TRBD1	TRBV28	TRBJ1-2	NA	CASSQEQGAGKGYTF	TGTGCCAGCAGCCAAGAACAGGGGGCAGGAAAAGGCTACACCTTC
NA	TRBV7-9	TRBJ1-1	NA	CASSRYKTGTLNTEAFF	TGTGCCAGCAGCCGCTACAAGACAGGAACCTTGAACACTGAAGCTTTCTTT